This T cell receptor (beta chain) came from a study of OX40 agonist ivuxolimab in advanced cancers. Produced via immunoSEQ multiplex PCR; TCRdb's table is partial and in-frame only. The sample includes fewer than 80,000 clones, approximately 87% of them seen just once. Germline CDR1 and CDR2: SGHTA and FQGNSA. Trimming cost V 5 bases and J 0 bases; bases outside gene matches: 1. This CDR3 contains 16 residues. The clonotype was recovered from an adult with an advanced solid tumor such as melanoma, head and neck, liver or kidney cancer. The sequencing here drew on CD4+ or CD8+ T cells sorted from blood, taken in a trial of the OX40 agonist ivuxolimab. V gene TRBV7-2 combines with J gene TRBJ2-3; TRBD2 matches 14 bases. CDR3 amino acids: CASSRLAGGSTDTQYF. The CDR3 DNA is TGTGCCAGCAGCCGACTAGCGGGGGGGAGCACAGATACGCAGTATTTT.